This passage covers 28 T cell receptor beta chains from one sample sequenced in a study of T cells in Graves' hyperthyroidism and ophthalmopathy. RNA transcripts yielded amplified TCR beta CDR3 regions. A first-round RT-PCR of the TCR CDR3 used the HTBI primer set. TCRdb re-analysed the multiplex PCR reads in MiXCR, keeping a single row per CDR3 protein. Here the sample spans under 300,000 distinct CDR3 sequences, 12% to 15% being singletons. Source material: blood. These receptor sequences come from a woman aged 40-49 years with Graves' hyperthyroidism.

This clonotype was counted ten times or more. The gene calls are TRBV12-3 or TRBV12-4 and TRBJ1-2, with D hard to call. This CDR3 has 13 residues. Trimming stripped 5 bases from V and 4 bases from J, with 11 bases between. CDR3 in DNA: TGTGCCAGCAGTCTTAGTACGGCCTATGGCTACACCTTC. Protein: CASSLSTAYGYTF.

Only a few counts were recorded for this clonotype. The chain couples TRBV10-2 to TRBJ2-3; TRBD1 or TRBD2 may be the D gene (5 bases each). CDR3 length: 13 residues. V shed 5 bases and J shed 4 bases, with 10 bases lying between them. Germline V lookup: CDR1 WSHSY, CDR2 SAAADI. CDR3 amino acids: CASSSGAADTQYF. CDR3 sequence (DNA): TGCGCCAGCAGTTCCGGGGCCGCAGATACGCAGTATTTT.

This clonotype was recorded many times. V gene TRBV20-1 combines with J gene TRBJ1-1; 9 nucleotides align to TRBD1. Germline V lookup: CDR1 DFQATT, CDR2 SNEGSKA (reference sequence). The CDR3 is 16 amino acids. With V trimmed by 5 bases and J by 3 bases, 13 bases remained unmatched. The CDR3 sequence is CSARPLGTGRDTEAFF. The CDR3, as DNA: TGCAGTGCTCGCCCCTTAGGGACAGGGAGGGACACTGAAGCTTTCTTT.

This clonotype has only a few counts. This rearrangement joins TRBV19 to TRBJ2-7; TRBD2 is a possible D gene (6 bases). The V gene's germline CDR1 is LNHDA and CDR2 SQIVND (reference sequence). Between the trimmed V and J ends, which lost 4 bases and 4 bases, there was a span of 17 bases. The CDR3 consists of 15 residues. In nucleotides, the CDR3 is TGTGCCAGTAGTAAGACTAGTGGTTCCTTGTACGAGCAGTACTTC. It codes for CASSKTSGSLYEQYF.

J is TRBJ2-7 and V is TRBV4-2; 12 bases are shared with TRBD1. This CDR3 contains 17 residues. CDR1 is LGHNA, CDR2 YNFKEQ, per germline. J gave up 6 bases and V 5 bases, and 14 bases lay outside the gene matches. CDR3 amino acids: CASSWVLQGQGASEQYF. CDR3 nucleotides: TGTGCCAGCAGCTGGGTTCTCCAGGGACAGGGGGCATCCGAGCAGTACTTC.

The chain links TRBV4-2 to TRBJ2-7; 8 bases line up with TRBD2. This CDR3 region has 14 residues. The V segment lost 1 base and the J segment 2 bases; nucleotides outside the gene matches: 1. Germline CDR1 is LGHNA and CDR2 is YNFKEQ. DNA for the CDR3: TGTGCCAGCAGCCAAGCGGGAGGGGCCTACGAGCAGTACTTC. Its protein is CASSQAGGAYEQYF.

This clonotype was counted at least ten times. The chain recombines TRBV5-1 with TRBJ2-3, with D unresolved. This CDR3 is 14 amino acids long. Germline V lookup: CDR1 SGHRS, CDR2 YFSETQ. Trimming removed 4 bases at V and 9 bases at J, with 18 bases between. As DNA, the CDR3 is TGCGCCAGCAGCACGCTCGACCCCAACCAAACGCAGTATTTT. Translating gives CASSTLDPNQTQYF.

In this sample, this clonotype turned up once. V and J are TRBV7-2 and TRBJ2-7; D is undetermined. In germline, CDR1 is SGHTA, CDR2 FQGNSA. The CDR3 runs 12 residues. V lost 5 bases to trimming and J lost 2 bases, with 7 bases between them. The CDR3 loop is CASSHDTYEQYF. CDR3 DNA sequence: TGTGCCAGCAGCCACGATACCTACGAGCAGTACTTC.

This clonotype was observed many times. The V call is TRBV11-3, the J call TRBJ2-1; 11 bases are a match to TRBD2. The germline V gene has CDR1 SGHNT and CDR2 YENEEA. The CDR3 has 16 residues. The V and J ends lost 4 bases and 7 bases, in that order; junction bases with no gene match: 9. CDR3 sequence (DNA): TGTGCCAGCAGCTCCTCCGTTGCTAGCGGGAGGAATGAGCAGTTCTTC. Protein sequence: CASSSSVASGRNEQFF.

The rearrangement links TRBV29-1 to TRBJ2-5, with D unclear. This CDR3 comprises 12 residues. Trimming left V 4 bases short and J 2 bases short, with 8 bases between. Looked up from germline, CDR1 is SQVTM and CDR2 is ANQGSEA. Here the CDR3 reads CSVVSAQETQYF. CDR3 DNA: TGCAGCGTTGTATCCGCTCAAGAGACCCAGTACTTC.

This clonotype was picked up many times. The CDR3 DNA follows: TGCAGTGCGGTCCCAGCCGGGACAGGGCAAGAGACCCAGTACTTC. This codes for CSAVPAGTGQETQYF. The chain links TRBV20-1 to TRBJ2-5; TRBD1 aligns across 9 bases. J was trimmed by 2 bases and V by 6 bases; bases with no gene match: 10. The CDR3 spans 15 residues. Germline V gene sequence: CDR1 DFQATT, CDR2 SNEGSKA (reference sequence).

This clonotype has at least ten counts. This sequence joins TRBV27 and TRBJ2-7; a weak D match, TRBD2 (6 bases). The germline CDR1 and CDR2 sequences are MNHEY and SMNVEV (reference sequence). V lost 6 bases and J lost 5, with 17 bases in between. The CDR3 has 14 amino acids. The CDR3 spells CASRLSGSWNEQYF. Written as DNA, the CDR3 is TGTGCCAGCAGACTTAGCGGTTCGTGGAACGAGCAGTACTTC.

This clonotype was seen a few times. The chain links TRBV9 to TRBJ2-2; tentatively, D is TRBD1 (5 bases). This CDR3 region has 15 residues. CDR1 SGDLS and CDR2 YYNGEE come from the germline V gene. Trimming shortened V by 3 bases and J by 3 bases, and 12 bases separated the two germline ends. The CDR3 nucleotides read TGTGCCAGCAGCGCGCTAGACAGAGACACCGGGGAGCTGTTTTTT. Its translation is CASSALDRDTGELFF.

This chain joins TRBV4-1 and TRBJ2-3; tentatively, D is TRBD1 or TRBD2 (5 bases each). The CDR3 sequence is 15 residues long. The V gene lost 1 base and the J gene lost 2 bases, with 10 bases spanning the gap. Germline CDR1 reads MGHRA; CDR2 reads YSYEKL. CDR3 protein: CASSQVGTPTDTQYF. The CDR3 DNA reads TGCGCCAGCAGCCAAGTGGGGACCCCCACAGATACGCAGTATTTT.

The chain combines TRBV20-1 with TRBJ2-7; tentative D call: TRBD2 (5 bases). V was cut by 4 bases and J by 4 bases, with 11 bases left in between. The CDR3 covers 12 residues. CDR1 DFQATT and CDR2 SNEGSKA come from the germline V gene (reference sequence). Here the CDR3 reads CSATSLVYEQYF. Here the CDR3 DNA reads TGCAGTGCTACCTCACTAGTTTACGAGCAGTACTTC.

The V call is TRBV5-6, the J call TRBJ2-3; D may be TRBD2 (7 bases). This CDR3 has 17 residues. From germline, CDR1 is SGHDT and CDR2 YYEEEE. The V end was cut by 1 base, the J end by 1 base, with 16 bases between. CDR3 nucleotide sequence: TGTGCCAGCAGCTTGAGGGGGGAGGGCCCTCGCACAGATACGCAGTATTTT. Translated, it gives CASSLRGEGPRTDTQYF.

The chain combines TRBV29-1 with TRBJ2-5; a weak D match, TRBD2 (5 bases). The CDR3 covers 13 residues. CDR1 and CDR2 from the germline V gene are SQVTM and ANQGSEA. The V end lost 3 bases, the J end lost 1 base, and 9 bases lay between the germline ends. The CDR3 loop reads CSVEFGVQETQYF. Here the CDR3 DNA reads TGCAGCGTTGAGTTCGGGGTCCAAGAGACCCAGTACTTC. Based on the CDR3 plus reference TRBV29-1 and TRBJ2-5, the full variable domain is SAVISQKPSRDICQRGTSLTIQCQVDSQVTMMFWYRQQPGQSLTLIATANQGSEATYESGFVIDKFPISRPNLTFSTLTVSNMSPEDSSIYLCSVEFGVQETQYFGPGTRLLVL.

This clonotype has ten or more counts. The chain joins TRBV28 to TRBJ2-5; the match to TRBD1 covers 7 bases. The CDR3 sequence is 16 residues long. The germline gives CDR1 MDHEN, CDR2 SYDVKM. V shed 2 bases and J 0 bases; nucleotides not matched to a gene: 6. The CDR3 region is CASSLIGTADQETQYF. Written as DNA, the CDR3 is TGTGCCAGCAGTTTAATCGGGACAGCAGACCAAGAGACCCAGTACTTC.

This clonotype was recorded many times. The rearrangement joins TRBV12-3 or TRBV12-4 to TRBJ1-5, with D hard to call. Trimming took off 2 bases at V and 6 bases at J, with 5 bases between the two ends. This CDR3 region has 12 residues. CDR3 in DNA: TGTGCCAGCAGTTTATACTTTCAGCCCCAGCATTTT. It specifies CASSLYFQPQHF.

V usage is TRBV5-4 and J usage is TRBJ2-3; the D gene could be TRBD1 or TRBD2 (5 bases each). Trimming stripped 2 bases from V and 1 base from J, with 11 bases between. Germline assignment: CDR1 SGHNT and CDR2 YYREEE (reference sequence). The CDR3 loop spans 15 amino acids. This CDR3 is CASSLGTRRTDTQYF. The CDR3 region has the DNA TGTGCCAGCAGCTTAGGGACCCGCCGCACAGATACGCAGTATTTT.

The chain recombines TRBV19 with TRBJ2-7; possibly TRBD1 for D (6 bases). CDR3 length equals 15 residues. Germline CDR1 and CDR2: LNHDA and SQIVND (reference sequence). Deletions cut 2 bases from V and 1 base from J, with 12 bases between. The CDR3 protein is CASSISGRGSYEQYF. CDR3 in DNA: TGTGCCAGTAGTATATCCGGCAGGGGTTCCTACGAGCAGTACTTC.

V and J are TRBV27 and TRBJ2-1, with 10 positions matching TRBD1. The CDR3 is 17 amino acids. Per the germline V gene, CDR1 is MNHEY and CDR2 is SMNVEV (reference sequence). The ends lost 3 bases at V and 3 bases at J; junction bases unmatched: 8. CDR3: CASSFSRGQGVYNEQFF. The CDR3 DNA sequence: TGTGCCAGCAGTTTTAGTAGAGGACAGGGGGTCTACAATGAGCAGTTCTTC.

In its sample, this clonotype was seen many times. The chain has TRBV5-8 and TRBJ1-1; TRBD1 might be the D (6 bases). Trimming cost V 3 bases and J 1 base, with 10 bases left between them. The CDR3 contains 14 residues. Germline CDR1 and CDR2: SGHTS and YDEGEE. The CDR3 protein is CASSSFRGNTEAFF. The CDR3 DNA reads as TGTGCCAGCAGCTCATTCAGGGGGAACACTGAAGCTTTCTTT.

The V and J genes are TRBV9 and TRBJ2-1; TRBD2 might be the D (6 bases). V was cut by 6 bases and J by 4 bases, with 26 bases left in between. The CDR3 consists of 18 residues. The germline CDR1 and CDR2 sequences are SGDLS and YYNGEE. The chain's CDR3 is CASNPSDGGRIIYNEQFF. CDR3 nucleotides: TGTGCCAGCAATCCATCGGATGGGGGGAGGATCATTTACAATGAGCAGTTCTTC.

About this clonotype: The junction does not match germline at one end; this may be a read error. V is TRBV10-3 and J is TRBJ2-7; tentative D call: TRBD2 (6 bases). Germline values: CDR1 ENHRY, CDR2 SYGVKD. The CDR3 is made up of 12 amino acids. The CDR3 sequence is CASSSAGHEQYF. The CDR3, as DNA: TGTGCCAGCAGTTCAGCGGGCCACGAGCAGTACTTC.

The rearrangement joins TRBV19 to TRBJ2-1; D may be TRBD2 (6 bases). Germline lookup yields CDR1 LNHDA and CDR2 SQIVND (reference sequence). CDR3 length equals 15 residues. V shed 4 bases and J shed 4 bases, with 14 bases lying between them. The CDR3 region is CASSRTTPVYNEQFF. As DNA, the CDR3 is TGTGCCAGTAGTAGGACTACCCCCGTTTACAATGAGCAGTTCTTC.

This clonotype was found a few times. The rearrangement links TRBV19 to TRBJ1-2; possible D gene TRBD1, 5 bases. Trimming removed 4 bases from V and 0 bases from J, with 9 bases in between. The length of the CDR3 is 14 residues. Per the germline V gene, CDR1 is LNHDA and CDR2 is SQIVND (reference sequence). This chain's CDR3 is CASSSDSSNYGYTF. The CDR3 region has the DNA TGTGCCAGTAGTAGTGACAGTTCTAACTATGGCTACACCTTC.

V is TRBV7-2 and J is TRBJ2-4, with 7 bases fitting TRBD2. V shed 5 bases, J shed 2 bases, and the junction held 12 bases outside the gene matches. The CDR3 contains 17 residues. The germline gives CDR1 SGHTA, CDR2 FQGNSA. CDR3 sequence (DNA): TGTGCCAGCAGCCCCCAGGCGGCGGGAGCAACCAAAAACATTCAGTACTTC. Protein product: CASSPQAAGATKNIQYF.